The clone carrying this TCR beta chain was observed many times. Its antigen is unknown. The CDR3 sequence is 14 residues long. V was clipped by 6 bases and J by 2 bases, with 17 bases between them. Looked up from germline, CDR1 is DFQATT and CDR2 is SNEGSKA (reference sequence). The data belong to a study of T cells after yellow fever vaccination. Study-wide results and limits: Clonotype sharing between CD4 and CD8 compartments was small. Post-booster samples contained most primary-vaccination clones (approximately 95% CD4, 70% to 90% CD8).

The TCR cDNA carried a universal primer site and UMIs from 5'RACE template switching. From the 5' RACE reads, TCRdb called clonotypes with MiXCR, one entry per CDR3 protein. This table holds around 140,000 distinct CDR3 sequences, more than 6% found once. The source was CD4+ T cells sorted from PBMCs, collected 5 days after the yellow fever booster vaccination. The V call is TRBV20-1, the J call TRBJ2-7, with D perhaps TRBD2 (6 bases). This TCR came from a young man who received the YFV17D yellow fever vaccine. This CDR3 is CSAMPKPGAYEQYF. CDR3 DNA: TGCAGTGCGATGCCAAAGCCGGGGGCCTACGAGCAGTACTTC.